One and the same sample provided the 17 T cell receptor beta chains below, sequenced in a study of T cells in Graves' hyperthyroidism and ophthalmopathy (dated by TCRdb to about 2019). Libraries were constructed by multiplex PCR. For sequencing, an Illumina HiSeq 2000 was employed. Amplification of TCR beta CDR3 regions was carried out from RNA transcripts. The TCR CDR3 was subjected to a first round of RT-PCR using the HTBI primer set and the Qiagen OneStep RT-PCR kit. TCRdb's own reprocessing of the public reads used fastp at Q25 and MiXCR and kept productive beta chains. Identical CDR3 protein sequences are pooled into one entry, listed with their most common genes and DNA. A total of about 640,000 distinct CDR3 sequences appear in this sample, around 13% of them only once. Roughly an eighth of the sample is in the top ten clones. Sequenced: blood. The receptors shown here come from a woman aged 50 to 60 with Graves' ophthalmopathy.

The sample holds many counts of this clonotype. The rearrangement uses TRBV28 and TRBJ2-7, with 9 bases aligning to TRBD1. J was trimmed by 2 bases and V by 5 bases; bases with no gene match: 7. Germline V gene data show CDR1 as MDHEN and CDR2 as SYDVKM. The CDR3 covers 15 residues. For the CDR3, the DNA is TGTGCCAGCAGTCTACCCGGGACAGGGACCTACGAGCAGTACTTC. Translating gives CASSLPGTGTYEQYF.

This clonotype was counted at least ten times. For the CDR3, the DNA is TGTGCCAGTTCGAGGGGTAGGGGGAGCGAGCAGTACTTC. Translated, it gives CASSRGRGSEQYF. V is TRBV19 and J is TRBJ2-7; weak D call: TRBD1 (6 bases). Germline assignment: CDR1 LNHDA and CDR2 SQIVND (reference sequence). The V gene lost 8 bases and the J gene lost 6 bases, with 17 bases spanning the gap. CDR3 length: 13 residues.

This clonotype was found many times. CDR3 coding DNA: TGCAGTGCTACCCTGCCGGGACCACTCTATGGCTACACCTTC. It translates to CSATLPGPLYGYTF. This sequence joins TRBV20-1 and TRBJ1-2; a possible D gene is TRBD1 (5 bases). This CDR3 region has 14 residues. CDR1 is DFQATT and CDR2 is SNEGSKA in the germline V gene (reference sequence). Trimming shortened V by 4 bases and J by 4 bases, and 16 bases separated the two germline ends.

As to this clonotype: This may be a read error, as it is one base from a much larger clone. V and J are TRBV12-3 or TRBV12-4 and TRBJ1-2, with D tentatively TRBD1 (5 bases). The ends were cut back, 0 bases at V and 3 bases at J, with 14 bases in the middle. The CDR3 loop spans 16 amino acids. CDR3 in DNA: TGTGCCAGCAGTTTAGCGCGGGACCCTATCCACTATGGCTACACCTTC. Translation gives CASSLARDPIHYGYTF.

This clonotype appeared many times. The V call is TRBV28, the J call TRBJ1-1; D may be TRBD1 (5 bases). The CDR3 extends over 13 amino acids. Germline V gives CDR1 MDHEN, CDR2 SYDVKM. The V end lost 3 bases, the J end lost 4 bases, and 9 bases lay between the germline ends. The CDR3 reads CASSLDIGTEAFF. The CDR3 DNA reads TGTGCCAGCAGTTTGGACATTGGCACTGAAGCTTTCTTT.

A word on this clonotype: A much larger clone is a single base away; this may be a read error. The chain couples TRBV7-9 to TRBJ1-2, with unresolved D. V was cut by 1 base and J by 7 bases, with 16 bases left in between. Germline V gene lookup returns CDR1 SEHNR and CDR2 FQNEAQ (reference sequence). The CDR3 spans 15 residues. The CDR3: CASSLESSLYCGYTF. CDR3 in DNA: TGTGCCAGCAGCTTAGAGTCTTCTCTCTACTGTGGCTACACCTTC.

This clonotype was seen many times. The chain carries TRBV7-3 and TRBJ2-3; D is perhaps TRBD1 (6 bases). This CDR3 has 16 residues. Between the trimmed V and J ends, which lost 2 bases and 8 bases, there was a span of 20 bases. Germline loops: CDR1 SGHTA, CDR2 FQGTGA. CDR3 sequence reads: CASSLQGGLAQGTQYF. The CDR3 coding sequence is TGTGCCAGCAGCTTACAGGGTGGACTGGCACAGGGTACGCAGTATTTT.

The chain has TRBV29-1 and TRBJ1-2, with 12 nucleotides matching TRBD1. V lost 0 bases, J lost 3 bases, and 14 bases stayed unmatched. The CDR3 runs 19 residues. Germline V CDR1 and CDR2: SQVTM, ANQGSEA. The CDR3 region has the DNA TGCAGCGTTGAAGATCCACCCATTGGGACAGGGGGCGTTTACTATGGCTACACCTTC. Its protein is CSVEDPPIGTGGVYYGYTF.

The CDR3 DNA reads TGTGCCAGCATAGACGGAGCGAACACCGGGGAGCTGTTTTTT. As protein: CASIDGANTGELFF. The chain combines TRBV25-1 with TRBJ2-2; D is unclear. With 7 bases removed from V and 0 bases from J, the gap between germline ends came to 9 bases. This CDR3 comprises 14 residues. Per germline, CDR1 MGHDK and CDR2 SYGVNS.

This clonotype was counted many times. This chain links TRBV20-1 with TRBJ2-1, with D possibly matching TRBD2 (6 bases). The germline CDR1 and CDR2 sequences are DFQATT and SNEGSKA (reference sequence). This CDR3 spans 16 amino acids. The ends were cut back, 0 bases at V and 5 bases at J, with 17 bases in the middle. The CDR3 DNA reads as TGCAGTGCTAGAGATAAACCGGGACTTCCCGACAATGAGCAGTTCTTC. This encodes CSARDKPGLPDNEQFF.

This clonotype was recorded at least ten times. This chain uses TRBV7-9 with TRBJ2-3, with 11 bases fitting TRBD2. CDR1 is SEHNR and CDR2 is FQNEAQ in the germline V gene (reference sequence). This CDR3 has 16 residues. With V trimmed by 5 bases and J by 2 bases, 6 bases remained unmatched. The CDR3 loop reads CASSPGTSGDTDTQYF. The CDR3 nucleotides read TGTGCCAGCAGCCCCGGGACTAGCGGAGACACAGATACGCAGTATTTT. The full variable domain, completed using reference TRBV7-9 and TRBJ2-3, is DTGVSQNPRHKITKRGQNVTFRCDPISEHNRLYWYRQTLGQGPEFLTYFQNEAQLEKSRLLSDRFSAERPKGSFSTLEIQRTEQGDSAMYLCASSPGTSGDTDTQYFGPGTRLTVL.

This sequence joins TRBV10-3 and TRBJ2-3; D gene ambiguous. CDR1 and CDR2 from the germline V gene are ENHRY and SYGVKD. The CDR3 sequence is 14 residues long. V lost 4 bases and J lost 2, with 10 bases in between. CDR3 sequence reads: CAISAGRNTDTQYF. CDR3 DNA sequence: TGTGCCATCAGTGCGGGCCGAAACACAGATACGCAGTATTTT.

This clonotype was seen repeatedly, ten times or more. The gene calls are TRBV20-1 and TRBJ2-1; 9 bases match TRBD2. Unmatched junction bases numbered 12, after V lost 3 bases and J lost 9 bases. CDR1 is DFQATT, CDR2 SNEGSKA, per germline (reference sequence). The CDR3 is 15 amino acids. CDR3: CSARSGGRAGGEQFF. CDR3 in DNA: TGCAGTGCTAGGAGCGGCGGGAGGGCAGGCGGTGAGCAGTTCTTC.

As to this clonotype: This clone may be a read error of a much larger clone one base away. The CDR3 sequence: CASSSGYRVSGFGIEAFF. CDR3 DNA: TGTGCCAGCAGCTCGGGTTACAGGGTTTCGGGATTTGGCATTGAAGCTTTCTTT. J is TRBJ1-1 and V is TRBV11-2; perhaps TRBD1 as D (6 bases). Deletions cut 4 bases from V and 7 bases from J, with 28 bases between. The CDR3 spans 18 residues. Per germline, CDR1 SGHAT and CDR2 FQNNGV.

This clonotype was recorded a few times. The chain couples TRBV19 to TRBJ1-2; TRBD1 matches at 9 bases. The V gene's germline CDR1 is LNHDA and CDR2 SQIVND (reference sequence). This CDR3 has 16 amino acids. Losses at the gene ends were 7 bases for V and 8 bases for J; bases not matched to a gene: 17. The DNA for the CDR3 is TGTGCCAGTACCTTCCTACCCCTGACAGGGGGGAGAGGCTACACCTTC. Its protein is CASTFLPLTGGRGYTF.

A few counts support this clonotype. The chain links TRBV5-6 to TRBJ2-4; unclear D gene. V lost 1 base and J 0 bases, leaving 11 bases between the germline ends. The CDR3 extends over 16 amino acids. The germline V gene encodes CDR1 SGHDT and CDR2 YYEEEE. CDR3 coding DNA: TGTGCCAGCAGCTTGTTGACGAATCTAGCCAAAAACATTCAGTACTTC. Its protein is CASSLLTNLAKNIQYF. The full variable domain, completed using reference TRBV5-6 and TRBJ2-4, is DAGVTQSPTHLIKTRGQQVTLRCSPKSGHDTVSWYQQALGQGPQFIFQYYEEEERQRGNFPDRFSGHQFPNYSSELNVNALLLGDSALYLCASSLLTNLAKNIQYFGAGTRLSVL.

This clonotype was observed at least ten times. J is TRBJ2-7 and V is TRBV3-1; unclear D gene. The germline V gene has CDR1 LGHDT and CDR2 YNNKEL (reference sequence). The CDR3 totals 12 residues. With 6 bases removed from V and 6 bases from J, the gap between germline ends came to 12 bases. The chain's CDR3 is CASSLMSREQYF. The DNA of the CDR3 is TGTGCCAGCAGTCTTATGTCTCGCGAGCAGTACTTC.